Listed here are 27 T cell receptor beta chains from one sample, sequenced in a study of shared clonotypes between healthy human individuals. TCRdb's copy holds only in-frame clones and misses some; the assay was immunoSEQ multiplex PCR. Of some 1,400,000 clones listed, approximately 96% are singletons. Source material: naive CD4+ T cells sorted from blood. Subset noted: CD45RA+ positively selected. The receptors shown here come from a man aged 25 to 40 in good health.

The chain recombines TRBV11-2 with TRBJ2-7, with 8 bases lining up with TRBD2. The V and J ends lost 4 bases and 6 bases, in that order; junction bases with no gene match: 14. Germline V lookup: CDR1 SGHAT, CDR2 FQNNGV. This CDR3 spans 16 amino acids. Written as DNA, the CDR3 is TGTGCCAGCAGCTGGCTAGCGGGTTCTTCTTCTGGCGAGCAGTACTTC. Amino acid sequence: CASSWLAGSSSGEQYF. Filled out from reference TRBV11-2 and TRBJ2-7, the complete variable domain reads EAGVAQSPRYKIIEKRQSVAFWCNPISGHATLYWYQQILGQGPKLLIQFQNNGVVDDSQLPKDRFSAERLKGVDSTLKIQPAKLEDSAVYLCASSWLAGSSSGEQYFGPGTRLTVT.

This chain uses TRBV9 with TRBJ1-3; D might be TRBD1 (6 bases). V gave up 0 bases and J gave up 1 base, with 11 bases separating them. The V gene's germline CDR1 is SGDLS and CDR2 YYNGEE. CDR3 size: 16 residues. This CDR3 is CASSVVPGVSGNTIYF. CDR3 nucleotide sequence: TGTGCCAGCAGCGTAGTCCCAGGGGTTTCTGGAAACACCATATATTTT. Together with reference TRBV9 and TRBJ1-3, the CDR3 gives the full variable domain: DSGVTQTPKHLITATGQRVTLRCSPRSGDLSVYWYQQSLDQGLQFLIQYYNGEERAKGNILERFSAQQFPDLHSELNLSSLELGDSALYFCASSVVPGVSGNTIYFGEGSWLTVV.

A word on this clone: Other nucleotide sequences in the sample specify the same CDR3. The chain recombines TRBV18 with TRBJ2-3; TRBD1 matches at 10 bases. J gave up 3 bases and V 6 bases, and 3 bases lay outside the gene matches. Germline assignment: CDR1 KGHSH and CDR2 LQKENI. The CDR3 has 14 residues. In DNA form, the CDR3 reads TGTGCCAGCTCCCTGGACAGGGGGACAGATACGCAGTATTTT. It translates to CASSLDRGTDTQYF.

The chain is built from TRBV4-1 and TRBJ2-3; unclear D gene. Germline-derived CDR1 and CDR2 are MGHRA and YSYEKL. The CDR3 spans 15 residues. Between the trimmed V and J ends, which lost 0 bases and 3 bases, there was a span of 10 bases. CDR3 nucleotide sequence: TGCGCCAGCAGCCAAGATGGGTTTCGGACAGATACGCAGTATTTT. Its translation is CASSQDGFRTDTQYF.

V and J are TRBV9 and TRBJ2-1, with 7 bases fitting TRBD2. V trimming: 0 bases; J trimming: 5 bases; junction bases outside the gene matches: 8. CDR3 length: 16 amino acids. CDR1 and CDR2 from the germline V gene are SGDLS and YYNGEE. The CDR3 sequence: CASSVDVGGRDNEQFF. DNA of the CDR3: TGTGCCAGCAGCGTAGATGTGGGAGGGCGAGACAATGAGCAGTTCTTC.

This sequence joins TRBV18 and TRBJ2-5; tentatively, D is TRBD2 (5 bases). Trimming cost V 7 bases and J 2 bases, with 23 bases left between them. Germline CDR1 reads KGHSH; CDR2 reads LQKENI. The CDR3 runs 17 residues. The CDR3 loop reads CASLAGPGKSEQETQYF. CDR3 sequence (DNA): TGTGCCAGCTTGGCGGGTCCCGGAAAATCCGAACAAGAGACCCAGTACTTC.

As regards this clone: The same CDR3 is also encoded by other DNA sequences in this sample. J is TRBJ2-2 and V is TRBV15, with D hard to call. This CDR3 region has 15 residues. Germline assignment: CDR1 LNHNV and CDR2 YYDKDF (reference sequence). The V and J ends lost 0 bases and 0 bases respectively, with 5 bases between them. Here the CDR3 DNA reads TGTGCCACCAGCAGAGATCGAACGAACACCGGGGAGCTGTTTTTT. Amino acids: CATSRDRTNTGELFF.

Regarding this clone: The junction does not match germline at one end; this may be a read error. This chain links TRBV10-2 with TRBJ1-4; D gene ambiguous. Germline loops: CDR1 WSHSY, CDR2 SAAADI. There are 14 residues in the CDR3. CDR3 region: CASSELQANEKLFF. The CDR3 DNA reads as TGCGCCAGCAGTGAGTTGCAGGCGAATGAGAAACTGTTTTTT.

The chain couples TRBV29-1 to TRBJ2-3; weak D call: TRBD1 (5 bases). Per germline, CDR1 SQVTM and CDR2 ANQGSEA. There are 13 residues in the CDR3. V was pared by 4 bases and J by 5 bases, with 13 bases between. CDR3 nucleotide sequence: TGCAGCGTTGGAAAGGGGAATAAAGATACGCAGTATTTT. Its protein is CSVGKGNKDTQYF.

The rearrangement joins TRBV5-5 to TRBJ1-3; D unresolved. Trimming shortened V by 0 bases and J by 0 bases, and 7 bases separated the two germline ends. CDR1 is SGHKS and CDR2 is YYEKEE in the germline V gene (reference sequence). The length of the CDR3 is 15 residues. Written as DNA, the CDR3 is TGTGCCAGCAGCTTGGACCGCTACTCTGGAAACACCATATATTTT. Its protein product is CASSLDRYSGNTIYF.

The J gene is TRBJ2-3, the V gene TRBV27; tentatively, D is TRBD2 (6 bases). Germline CDR1 reads MNHEY; CDR2 reads SMNVEV (reference sequence). CDR3 length: 15 residues. V was cut by 2 bases and J by 3 bases, with 12 bases left in between. CDR3 amino acids: CASSLLGSLTDTQYF. The CDR3 DNA is TGTGCCAGCAGTTTACTCGGGAGCCTAACAGATACGCAGTATTTT.

This chain joins TRBV2 and TRBJ2-6; the D gene is possibly TRBD2 (5 bases). Germline lookup yields CDR1 SNHLY and CDR2 FYNNEI. V was cut by 9 bases and J by 4 bases, with 16 bases left in between. CDR3 length equals 15 residues. The chain's CDR3 is CARGKTSTGANVLTF. The CDR3 DNA reads as TGTGCCAGAGGGAAAACTAGTACCGGGGCCAACGTCCTGACTTTC.

As to this clone: Other DNA sequences in this specimen translate into the identical CDR3. The V gene is TRBV28, the J gene TRBJ1-2, with TRBD1 as a possible D gene (5 bases). The V end lost 5 bases, the J end lost 5 bases, and 9 bases lay between the germline ends. This CDR3 is built from 12 residues. Per the germline V gene, CDR1 is MDHEN and CDR2 is SYDVKM. The CDR3, as DNA: TGTGCCAGCAGTGCCCAGGGTTATGGCTACACCTTC. Amino acid sequence: CASSAQGYGYTF.

The chain uses TRBV19 and TRBJ2-4, with TRBD1 matching over 9 bases. The trim removed 5 bases at V and 0 bases at J, leaving 14 bases unmatched. The CDR3 consists of 19 residues. The germline gives CDR1 LNHDA, CDR2 SQIVND (reference sequence). The CDR3 bases are TGTGCCAGTAGTCCCGGGACAGGGTTGGGTCGGGAAGCCAAAAACATTCAGTACTTC. Translating gives CASSPGTGLGREAKNIQYF.

The rearrangement uses TRBV2 and TRBJ2-7; D call uncertain. V lost 7 bases and J 4 bases, leaving 20 bases between the germline ends. CDR3 length: 15 amino acids. Germline V gene data show CDR1 as SNHLY and CDR2 as FYNNEI. Here the CDR3 reads CASTLRRLTSYEQYF. Written as DNA, the CDR3 is TGTGCCAGCACCCTGCGAAGGCTAACCTCTTACGAGCAGTACTTC.

The rearrangement uses TRBV5-1 and TRBJ2-2, with 15 nucleotides matching TRBD2. CDR1 and CDR2 from the germline V gene are SGHRS and YFSETQ. J was trimmed by 5 bases and V by 5 bases; bases with no gene match: 7. The CDR3 runs 17 residues. This CDR3 reads CASSPGLAGGNTGELFF. The CDR3 nucleotides read TGCGCCAGCAGTCCGGGACTAGCGGGAGGAAATACCGGGGAGCTGTTTTTT.

This chain uses TRBV7-9 with TRBJ2-2; 7 bases match TRBD1. The CDR3 spans 13 residues. V dropped 5 bases and J dropped 9; count of bases not matched to a gene: 6. The germline gives CDR1 SEHNR, CDR2 FQNEAQ (reference sequence). CDR3 residues: CASSLNRGWELFF. As DNA, the CDR3 is TGTGCCAGCAGCCTTAACAGGGGCTGGGAGCTGTTTTTT.

This sequence joins TRBV18 and TRBJ1-3; possible D gene TRBD1, 6 bases. The length of the CDR3 is 17 residues. The germline V and J ends were trimmed by 3 bases and 1 base, with 16 bases remaining between them. From germline, CDR1 is KGHSH and CDR2 LQKENI. The CDR3 DNA follows: TGTGCCAGCTCACCCAGCAGAACAGGGCCTTCTGGAAACACCATATATTTT. As protein: CASSPSRTGPSGNTIYF.

The chain recombines TRBV5-8 with TRBJ1-2, with D possibly being TRBD1 (5 bases). This CDR3 region has 14 residues. V lost 1 base and J 3 bases, leaving 10 bases between the germline ends. CDR1 is SGHTS and CDR2 is YDEGEE in the germline V gene. The CDR3 loop is CASSLKGWDYGYTF. DNA of the CDR3: TGTGCCAGCAGCTTGAAGGGGTGGGACTATGGCTACACCTTC.

The gene calls are TRBV25-1 and TRBJ2-7, with a tentative D call TRBD2 (5 bases). The CDR3 has 12 amino acids. V was shortened by 7 bases and J by 4 bases, with 11 bases between the two germline ends. The germline V gene encodes CDR1 MGHDK and CDR2 SYGVNS. Written as DNA, the CDR3 is TGTGCCAGCAATGGAGGCAGATACGAGCAGTACTTC. It specifies CASNGGRYEQYF.

The chain is built from TRBV2 and TRBJ2-7; D is perhaps TRBD1 (6 bases). Germline assignment: CDR1 SNHLY and CDR2 FYNNEI. The CDR3 spans 14 residues. The V gene lost 5 bases and the J gene lost 6 bases, with 17 bases spanning the gap. The CDR3 protein is CASSQQGMGSEQYF. DNA of the CDR3: TGTGCCAGCAGTCAACAGGGTATGGGCTCCGAGCAGTACTTC. Based on the CDR3 plus reference TRBV2 and TRBJ2-7, the full variable domain is EPEVTQTPSHQVTQMGQEVILRCVPISNHLYFYWYRQILGQKVEFLVSFYNNEISEKSEIFDDQFSVERPDGSNFTLKIRSTKLEDSAMYFCASSQQGMGSEQYFGPGTRLTVT.

The rearrangement joins TRBV5-1 to TRBJ2-1; 12 positions agree with TRBD1. V dropped 4 bases and J dropped 14; count of bases not matched to a gene: 13. CDR1 is SGHRS, CDR2 YFSETQ, per germline. The length of the CDR3 is 15 residues. The CDR3 loop reads CASSRGTGGNYGEFF. The CDR3 region has the DNA TGCGCCAGCAGCCGGGGGACAGGGGGCAATTATGGTGAGTTCTTC.

The J gene is TRBJ2-7, the V gene TRBV28, with TRBD2 identical over 13 bases. The V gene's germline CDR1 is MDHEN and CDR2 SYDVKM. The junction had 0 bases not matched to a gene; V was cut back by 5 bases and J by 2 bases. CDR3 length equals 14 residues. CDR3 nucleotides: TGTGCCAGCAGTACTAGCGGGAGGGCCTACGAGCAGTACTTC. Translated: CASSTSGRAYEQYF.

This sequence joins TRBV5-5 and TRBJ1-5; 8 nucleotides align to TRBD1. V lost 4 bases and J lost 2; bases outside the gene matches: 5. CDR3 length equals 15 residues. Germline V gene data show CDR1 as SGHKS and CDR2 as YYEKEE (reference sequence). This CDR3 is CASSQQGVGNQPQHF. The DNA for the CDR3 is TGTGCCAGCAGCCAACAGGGGGTCGGCAATCAGCCCCAGCATTTT.

The chain carries TRBV5-6 and TRBJ1-2; D is undetermined. The CDR3 consists of 14 residues. CDR1 and CDR2 from the germline V gene are SGHDT and YYEEEE. V gave up 0 bases and J gave up 7 bases, with 13 bases separating them. This CDR3 is CASSLVAGSRGYTF. The CDR3 DNA sequence: TGTGCCAGCAGCTTGGTAGCCGGGTCCCGTGGCTACACCTTC.

The chain combines TRBV27 with TRBJ2-7; either TRBD1 or TRBD2 may fit D (5 bases each). Looked up from germline, CDR1 is MNHEY and CDR2 is SMNVEV (reference sequence). V was clipped by 9 bases and J by 3 bases, with 27 bases between them. CDR3 length: 17 residues. The CDR3: CASQYRGWGTGGYEQYF. The CDR3 DNA is TGTGCCAGTCAATATCGGGGTTGGGGGACCGGAGGCTACGAGCAGTACTTC.

J is TRBJ1-1 and V is TRBV18; D not certain. This CDR3 comprises 13 residues. The V end lost 3 bases, the J end lost 7 bases, and 12 bases lay between the germline ends. CDR1 KGHSH and CDR2 LQKENI come from the germline V gene. The CDR3 nucleotides are TGTGCCAGCTCACCCGTGATCCGGGATGAAGCTTTCTTT. This codes for CASSPVIRDEAFF. The entire variable domain, with the rest obtained from reference TRBV18 and TRBJ1-1, is as follows: NAGVMQNPRHLVRRRGQEARLRCSPMKGHSHVYWYRQLPEEGLKFMVYLQKENIIDESGMPKERFSAEFPKEGPSILRIQQVVRGDSAAYFCASSPVIRDEAFFGQGTRLTVV.